This T cell receptor (beta chain) was observed in a study of blood T cells in healthy people across ages. This clonotype has more than one count but fewer than ten. Germline assignment: CDR1 MNHEY and CDR2 SVGEGT. The CDR3 covers 14 residues. Trimming left V 7 bases short and J 6 bases short, with 19 bases between. A second roughly 6 to 12 cycle PCR used barcoded and J-beta primers. TCRdb analysed the 5' RACE reads with MiXCR anew, one entry per CDR3 protein. This table has about a million distinct CDR3 sequences, roughly 50% appearing once. The chain combines TRBV6-2 or TRBV6-3 with TRBJ2-7; D may be TRBD2 (6 bases). This TCR was recovered from a man aged 25-45 years in good health. Sequenced sample: blood. The CDR3 here is CASTRRGTSTEQYF. DNA of the CDR3: TGTGCCAGCACCCGAAGGGGAACTAGCACCGAGCAGTACTTC.